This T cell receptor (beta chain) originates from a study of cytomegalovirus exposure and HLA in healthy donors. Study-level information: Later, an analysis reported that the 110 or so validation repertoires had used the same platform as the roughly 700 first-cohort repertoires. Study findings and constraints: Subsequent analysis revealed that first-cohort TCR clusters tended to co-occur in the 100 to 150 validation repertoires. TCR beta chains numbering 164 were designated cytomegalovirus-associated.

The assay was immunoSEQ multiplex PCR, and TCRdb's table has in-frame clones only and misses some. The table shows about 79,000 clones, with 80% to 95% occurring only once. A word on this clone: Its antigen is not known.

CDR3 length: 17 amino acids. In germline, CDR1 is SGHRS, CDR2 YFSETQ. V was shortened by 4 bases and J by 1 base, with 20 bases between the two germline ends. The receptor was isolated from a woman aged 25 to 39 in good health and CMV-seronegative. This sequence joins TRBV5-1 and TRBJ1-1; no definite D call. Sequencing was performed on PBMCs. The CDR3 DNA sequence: TGCGCCAGCAGCGGGTCTTACGGGGAAAGGACGAACACTGAAGCTTTCTTT. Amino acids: CASSGSYGERTNTEAFF.